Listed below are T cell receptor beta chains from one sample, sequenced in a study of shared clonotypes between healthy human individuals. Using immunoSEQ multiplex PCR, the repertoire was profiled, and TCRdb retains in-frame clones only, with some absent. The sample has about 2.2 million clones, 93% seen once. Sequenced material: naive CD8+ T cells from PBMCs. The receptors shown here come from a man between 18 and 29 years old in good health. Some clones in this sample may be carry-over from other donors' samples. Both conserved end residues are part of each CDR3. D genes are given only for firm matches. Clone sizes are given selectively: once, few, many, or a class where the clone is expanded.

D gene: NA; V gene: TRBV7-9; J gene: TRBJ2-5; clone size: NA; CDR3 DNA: TGTGCCAGCAGCCCTTTCCGGGACCGCGGGTGGAATCCAGAGACCCAGTACTTC; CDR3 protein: CASSPFRDRGWNPETQYF
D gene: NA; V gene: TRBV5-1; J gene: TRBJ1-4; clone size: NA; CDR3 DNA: TGCGCCAGCAGCTACTCACAGGGAACGGGTGAAAAACTGTTTTTT; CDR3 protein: CASSYSQGTGEKLFF
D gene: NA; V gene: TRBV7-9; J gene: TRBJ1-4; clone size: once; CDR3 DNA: TGTGCCAGCAGCTCCCCTGACCTGGGGGAAAAACTGTTTTTT; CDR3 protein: CASSSPDLGEKLFF
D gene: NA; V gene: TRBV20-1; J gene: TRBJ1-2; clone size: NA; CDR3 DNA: TGCAGTGCCAAAGACAGATATGGCTACACCTTC; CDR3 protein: CSAKDRYGYTF
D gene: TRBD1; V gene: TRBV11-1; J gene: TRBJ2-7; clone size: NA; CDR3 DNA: TGTGCCAGCAGCTCGGACAGGGATGAGGTGGGCCCCTACGAGCAGTACTTC; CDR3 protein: CASSSDRDEVGPYEQYF
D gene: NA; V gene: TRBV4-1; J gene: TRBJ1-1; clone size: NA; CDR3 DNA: TGCGCCAGCAGCCAAGAACCGGGACTCCCGAACACTGAAGCTTTCTTT; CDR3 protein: CASSQEPGLPNTEAFF
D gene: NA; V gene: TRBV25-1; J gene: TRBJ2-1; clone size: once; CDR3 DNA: TGTGCCAGCAGTGAATACTTGGACAATGAGCAGTTCTTC; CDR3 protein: CASSEYLDNEQFF
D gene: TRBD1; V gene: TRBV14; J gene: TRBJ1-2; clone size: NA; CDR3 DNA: TGTGCCAGCAGCCAACTTGCAGGGGGCGCTGATGGCTACACCTTC; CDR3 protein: CASSQLAGGADGYTF
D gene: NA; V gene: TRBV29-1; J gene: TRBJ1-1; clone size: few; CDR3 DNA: TGCAGCGTAGCGGGAGGGGCGAACACTGAAGCTTTCTTT; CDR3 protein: CSVAGGANTEAFF
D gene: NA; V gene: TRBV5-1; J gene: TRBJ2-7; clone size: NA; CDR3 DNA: TGCGCCAGCAGTTTGTCAGGGAACGAGCAGTACTTC; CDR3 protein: CASSLSGNEQYF